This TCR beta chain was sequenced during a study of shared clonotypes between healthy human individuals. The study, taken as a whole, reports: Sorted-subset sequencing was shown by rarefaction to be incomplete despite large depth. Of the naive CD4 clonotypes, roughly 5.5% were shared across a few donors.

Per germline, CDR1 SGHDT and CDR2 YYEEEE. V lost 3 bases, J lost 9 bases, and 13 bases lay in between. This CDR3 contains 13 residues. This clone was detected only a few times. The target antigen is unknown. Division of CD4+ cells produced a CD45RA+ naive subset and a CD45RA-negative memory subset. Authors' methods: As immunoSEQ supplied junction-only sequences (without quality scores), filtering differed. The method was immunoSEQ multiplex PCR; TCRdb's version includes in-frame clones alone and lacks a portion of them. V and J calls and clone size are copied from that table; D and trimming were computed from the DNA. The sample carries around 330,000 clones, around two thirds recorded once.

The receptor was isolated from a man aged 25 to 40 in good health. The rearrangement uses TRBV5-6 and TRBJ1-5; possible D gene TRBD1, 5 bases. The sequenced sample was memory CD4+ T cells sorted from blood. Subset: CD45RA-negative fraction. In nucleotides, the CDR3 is TGTGCCAGCAGCTCAACTCAGGGTCGGCCCCAGCATTTT. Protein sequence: CASSSTQGRPQHF.